Listed here are 7 T cell receptor beta chains from one sample, sequenced in a study of T cell repertoires in cytomegalovirus infection. TCRdb re-analysed the reads in MiXCR, keeping a single row per CDR3 protein. The sample consists of roughly 150,000 distinct CDR3 sequences, about 25% of them appearing once. Input material: PBMCs. These receptors originate from a human donor in good health (CMV status not recorded). Some clones in this sample may be carry-over from other donors' samples.

This chain uses TRBV7-6 with TRBJ2-5; TRBD2 matches 8 bases. V lost 1 base to trimming and J lost 7 bases; unmatched junction nucleotides: 11. Germline CDR1 is SGHVS and CDR2 is FNYEAQ. The CDR3 is made up of 16 amino acids. CDR3 amino acids: CASSLVAGGQQTTQYF. The CDR3 DNA sequence: TGTGCCAGCAGCTTAGTGGCGGGGGGCCAGCAGACGACCCAGTACTTC.

This chain's CDR3 is CASSVYRGRRQPQHF. DNA of the CDR3: TGTGCCAGCAGCGTGTACAGGGGGCGCCGGCAGCCCCAGCATTTT. The V call is TRBV7-3, the J call TRBJ1-5, with TRBD1 matching 9 bases. Unmatched junction bases numbered 9, after V lost 5 bases and J lost 7 bases. The CDR3 spans 15 residues. In germline, CDR1 is SGHTA, CDR2 FQGTGA.

V and J are TRBV29-1 and TRBJ2-4, with D unresolved. The CDR3 is 11 residues long. Germline values: CDR1 SQVTM, CDR2 ANQGSEA. V lost 1 base to trimming and J lost 6 bases, with 4 bases between them. CDR3 DNA sequence: TGCAGCGTTGAAGTACTAAACATTCAGTACTTC. The encoded protein is CSVEVLNIQYF.

The chain carries TRBV2 and TRBJ1-1; the D is unclear. V gave up 7 bases and J gave up 5 bases, with 20 bases separating them. This CDR3 spans 15 amino acids. From germline, CDR1 is SNHLY and CDR2 FYNNEI. This CDR3 reads CASIGDPNFGTEAFF. The CDR3 DNA follows: TGTGCCAGCATAGGAGATCCGAACTTTGGGACTGAAGCTTTCTTT.

For this clonotype: Relative to the germline gene, one junction end is altered; a read error may explain this. V and J are TRBV6-1 and TRBJ2-2; 8 bases align to TRBD1. CDR1 is MNHNS, CDR2 SASEGT, per germline. There are 15 residues in the CDR3. CDR3: CASSAGQGYTGALFF. In DNA form, the CDR3 reads TGTGCCAGCAGTGCCGGACAGGGATACACCGGGGCGCTGTTTTTT.

The chain joins TRBV12-3 or TRBV12-4 to TRBJ2-2; no clear D gene. The CDR3 runs to 14 residues. Trimming stripped 2 bases from V and 6 bases from J, with 10 bases between. The CDR3 is CASSLSGSAGELFF. The CDR3 bases are TGTGCCAGCAGTTTATCTGGGTCCGCCGGGGAGCTGTTTTTT.

This clonotype was counted a few times. The CDR3 nucleotides are TGTGCCAGCTCAGTAGGGGCGGGGTTGGGCACTGAAGCTTTCTTT. It specifies CASSVGAGLGTEAFF. The rearrangement joins TRBV18 to TRBJ1-1; D perhaps matches TRBD1 (5 bases). Germline lookup yields CDR1 KGHSH and CDR2 LQKENI. CDR3 size: 15 residues. V gave up 5 bases and J gave up 4 bases, with 17 bases separating them.